This T cell receptor (beta chain) was obtained from a study of response to subunit inactivated influenza vaccine. TCRdb processed the RT-PCR reads anew with MiXCR; each CDR3 protein has one entry. The table includes roughly 190,000 distinct CDR3 sequences, approximately 12% detected once. This clonotype has at least ten counts. These data also featured in a second study, about T cells expressing NK-cell markers. That source reports: What made the TCR beta cDNA was 5'RACE template switching with UMIs. Investigators obtained TCR beta repertoires from sorted CD3+CD56+NKG2C+, CD3+CD56+NKG2C- and CD3+CD56-NKG2C+ T cells. Each of 5 to 7 donors carried dominant NKG2C+ clonotypes accounting for about 1.0-7.0% of CD8+ T cells.

The TCR originated in a man in his fifties or sixties who received an inactivated influenza vaccine. The sequencing here drew on CD8+ T cells sorted from PBMCs, taken 12 days after vaccination.

The CDR3 region has the DNA TGTGCCAGCAGCGGCCCAGGGGGGGATGAGCAGTTCTTC. Encoded protein: CASSGPGGDEQFF. The chain has TRBV9 and TRBJ2-1; D might be TRBD1 or TRBD2, each matching 7 bases. Trimming stripped 3 bases from V and 8 bases from J, with 12 bases between. Germline V gene lookup returns CDR1 SGDLS and CDR2 YYNGEE. This CDR3 contains 13 residues. The full variable domain, with the rest looked up from reference TRBV9 and TRBJ2-1, is DSGVTQTPKHLITATGQRVTLRCSPRSGDLSVYWYQQSLDQGLQFLIQYYNGEERAKGNILERFSAQQFPDLHSELNLSSLELGDSALYFCASSGPGGDEQFFGPGTRLTVL.